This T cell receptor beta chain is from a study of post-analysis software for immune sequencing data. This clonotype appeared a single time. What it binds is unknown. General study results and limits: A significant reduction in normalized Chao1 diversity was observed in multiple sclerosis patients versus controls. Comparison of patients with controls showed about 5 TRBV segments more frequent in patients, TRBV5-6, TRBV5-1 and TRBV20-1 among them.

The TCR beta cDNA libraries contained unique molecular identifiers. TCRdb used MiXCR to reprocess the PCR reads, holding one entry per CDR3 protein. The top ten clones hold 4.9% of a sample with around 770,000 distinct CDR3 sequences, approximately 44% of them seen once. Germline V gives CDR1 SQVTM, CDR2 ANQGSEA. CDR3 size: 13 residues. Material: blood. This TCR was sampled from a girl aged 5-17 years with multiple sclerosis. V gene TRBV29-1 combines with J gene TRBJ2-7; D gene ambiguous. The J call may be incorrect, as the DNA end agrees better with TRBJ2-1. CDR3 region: CSVEKLTSDEQFF. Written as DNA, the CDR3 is TGCAGCGTTGAAAAATTAACTTCGGATGAGCAGTTCTTC.